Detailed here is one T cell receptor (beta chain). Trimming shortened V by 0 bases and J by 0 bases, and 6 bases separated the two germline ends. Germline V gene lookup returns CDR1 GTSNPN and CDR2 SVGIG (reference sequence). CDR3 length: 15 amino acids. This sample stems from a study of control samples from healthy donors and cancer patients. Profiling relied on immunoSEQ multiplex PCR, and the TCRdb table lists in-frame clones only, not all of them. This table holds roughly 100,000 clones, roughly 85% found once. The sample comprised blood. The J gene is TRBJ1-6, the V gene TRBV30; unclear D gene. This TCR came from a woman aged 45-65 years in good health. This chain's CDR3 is CAWSVKSSYNSPLHF. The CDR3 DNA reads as TGTGCCTGGAGTGTGAAGAGCTCCTATAATTCACCCCTCCACTTT.